The rows below give T cell receptor beta chains drawn from one sample of a study of T cell changes during pregnancy in multiple sclerosis. Libraries were prepared by immunoSEQ multiplex PCR; TCRdb keeps only in-frame clonotypes and omits some of them. Of 55,000 to 70,000 clones listed, over 90% are singletons. The starting material was CD4+ T cells from peripheral blood mononuclear cells, obtained after pregnancy. These receptors all stem from a female donor with multiple sclerosis, enrolled in a pregnancy study. The CDR3 runs from the conserved cysteine through the conserved F or W. D genes are given only for firm matches. Part of the rows lack a size; the others show once, few, many or a class for expanded clones.

j_call | clone_size | d_call | v_call | cdr3_nt | cdr3_aa
TRBJ1-5 | NA | NA | TRBV6-1 | TGTGCCAGCAGTCGCGAGGGAATTCAGCCCCAGCATTTT | CASSREGIQPQHF
TRBJ1-3 | NA | NA | TRBV29-1 | TGCAGCGTTGAAGACCTCGGGAGGCCTGGAAACACCATATATTTT | CSVEDLGRPGNTIYF
TRBJ1-2 | NA | TRBD1 | TRBV28 | TGTGCCAGCAGTTTGGGCTCGGGACAGGGGAACTATGGCTACACCTTC | CASSLGSGQGNYGYTF
TRBJ1-1 | NA | NA | TRBV6-5 | TGTGCCAGCAGTGAGGGTCGAAACACTGAAGCTTTCTTT | CASSEGRNTEAFF
TRBJ1-5 | few | NA | TRBV28 | TGTGCCAGCACCATGGACAGTTTGGTCAATCAGCCCCAGCATTTT | CASTMDSLVNQPQHF
TRBJ2-7 | once | NA | TRBV9 | TGTGCCAGCAGCGTAAAGGGCGGGACCACCTACGAGCAGTACTTC | CASSVKGGTTYEQYF
TRBJ2-1 | NA | TRBD2 | TRBV5-1 | TGCGCCAGCAGCTTGACTAGCGGGGGTTCGGAGGAGCAGTTCTTC | CASSLTSGGSEEQFF
TRBJ1-1 | many | TRBD1 | TRBV6-5 | TGTGCCAGCAGTTACAGGGGGTCAGGGGGTAAGACTGAAGCTTTCTTT | CASSYRGSGGKTEAFF
TRBJ1-2 | NA | NA | TRBV5-1 | TGCGCCAGCAGCTCCGATCAGACAGGCCTACTTGGCTACACCTTC | CASSSDQTGLLGYTF
TRBJ2-2 | NA | NA | TRBV28 | TGTGCCAGCAGTTTAATGGCGGGACCGCTGTTTTTT | CASSLMAGPLFF
TRBJ1-1 | NA | TRBD1 | TRBV6-5 | TGTGCCAGCAGCAGGGACAGGAACACTGAAGCTTTCTTT | CASSRDRNTEAFF
TRBJ2-7 | NA | NA | TRBV5-1 | TGCGCCAGCAGCTCCTCCCCGGGGAGCTCCTACGAGCAGTACTTC | CASSSSPGSSYEQYF
TRBJ2-5 | NA | NA | TRBV11-1 | TGTGCCAGCAGCTTAGTGGGTCAGGGAGGAGAGACCCAGTACTTC | CASSLVGQGGETQYF
TRBJ2-2 | NA | TRBD2 | TRBV23-1 | TGCGCCAGCAGCCCCCCCCGCAGCGGGGAAAACACCGGGGAGCTGTTTTTT | CASSPPRSGENTGELFF
TRBJ1-4 | once | TRBD1 | TRBV5-1 | TGCGCCAGCAGCTCAGGGGGAACACCTGAAAAACTGTTTTTT | CASSSGGTPEKLFF
TRBJ2-4 | once | NA | TRBV6-4 | TGTGCCAGCAGTGTGTGGAGGGGGGGGGTTCAGTACTTC | CASSVWRGGVQYF
TRBJ1-2 | few | NA | TRBV13 | TGTGCCAGCAGGACCACAGTGGACTATGGCTACACCTTC | CASRTTVDYGYTF
TRBJ2-3 | NA | TRBD2 | TRBV4-2 | TGTGCCAGCAGCCAAGGCCTAGCGGGGGGGCCCCCCAAAGATACGCAGTATTTT | CASSQGLAGGPPKDTQYF
TRBJ1-6 | NA | TRBD1 | TRBV6-1 | TGTGCCAGCAGTGGACGGACAGGGAGGACGGGTTCACCCCTCCACTTT | CASSGRTGRTGSPLHF
TRBJ2-7 | NA | NA | TRBV5-8 | TGTGCCAGCAGCCCGCAGGGCCACGAGCAGTACTTC | CASSPQGHEQYF
TRBJ1-4 | NA | NA | TRBV19 | TGTGCCAGTAGTTTTTCCAGGGTCTCCGCCTATGAAAAACTGTTTTTT | CASSFSRVSAYEKLFF
TRBJ1-1 | NA | TRBD1 | TRBV30 | TGTGCCTGGAGTGTGATGGACAGGGTAGGGACTGAAGCTTTCTTT | CAWSVMDRVGTEAFF
TRBJ2-1 | NA | TRBD1 | TRBV9 | TGTGCCAGCAGCGTAGGAGGGGGCTTTGATGAGCAGTTCTTC | CASSVGGGFDEQFF
TRBJ2-1 | NA | NA | TRBV11-2 | TGTGCCAGCAGCTTACGGGGAGGTGAGCAGTTCTTC | CASSLRGGEQFF
TRBJ1-1 | NA | TRBD1 | TRBV5-6 | TGTGCCAGCAGCCCTCTGGACAGGGCGAACACTGAAGCTTTCTTT | CASSPLDRANTEAFF
TRBJ1-2 | NA | NA | TRBV18 | TGTGCCAGCTCACCACCGCGGACAGCCTTTAACTATGGCTACACCTTC | CASSPPRTAFNYGYTF
TRBJ2-1 | once | NA | TRBV7-2 | TGTGCCAGCAGCTTAGTCCCGAATAGAGGGAGACCTGAGCAGTTCTTC | CASSLVPNRGRPEQFF
TRBJ2-2 | NA | NA | TRBV9 | TGTGCCAGCAGCTCTGGAGGCCCAGCGGAGAACACCGGGGAGCTGTTTTTT | CASSSGGPAENTGELFF
TRBJ1-2 | NA | NA | TRBV6-5 | TGTGCCAGCGGGACTTTGGGGGGCTACACCTTC | CASGTLGGYTF
TRBJ1-6 | NA | NA | TRBV28 | TGTGCCAGCAGTTTACGGGACACAACTAATTCACCCCTCCACTTT | CASSLRDTTNSPLHF
TRBJ2-7 | NA | NA | TRBV5-1 | TGCGCCAGCAGCGTCCAGGGGCCCTACGAGCAGTACTTC | CASSVQGPYEQYF
TRBJ1-1 | NA | TRBD1 | TRBV30 | TGTGCCTGGCTCGGGCAGGGGGCGGGTGAAGCTTTCTTT | CAWLGQGAGEAFF
TRBJ1-5 | NA | TRBD1 | TRBV2 | TGTGCCAGCAGTCCCGGGACAGCCCGCGGCAATCAGCCCCAGCATTTT | CASSPGTARGNQPQHF
TRBJ1-5 | NA | TRBD1 | TRBV6-6 | TGTGCCAGCAAACAGGGGTATAGCAATCAGCCCCAGCATTTT | CASKQGYSNQPQHF
TRBJ2-3 | NA | NA | TRBV10-1 | TGCGCCAGCAGTGCTAATAGGGGGACAGATACGCAGTATTTT | CASSANRGTDTQYF
TRBJ2-7 | NA | TRBD1 | TRBV19 | TGTGCCAGTAGTTCTAGGGGACAGGGATACTCCGAGCAGTACTTC | CASSSRGQGYSEQYF
TRBJ2-7 | once | NA | TRBV5-6 | TGTGCCAGCAGCCAGGGGCCTGGTTCGCAAGTCAACGAGCAGTACTTC | CASSQGPGSQVNEQYF
TRBJ2-2 | NA | NA | TRBV7-9 | TGTGCCAGCAGCTCCCGGGGGAATTCGAACACCGGGGAGCTGTTTTTT | CASSSRGNSNTGELFF
TRBJ1-1 | NA | NA | TRBV27 | TGTGCCAGCAGTTTAGACGGTCGGCAGGGTGGGTTCGCGAACACTGAAGCTTTCTTT | CASSLDGRQGGFANTEAFF
TRBJ2-1 | once | TRBD2 | TRBV28 | TGTGCCAGCAGCCTACTAGCGGGATCAGGTATGAATGAGCAGTTCTTC | CASSLLAGSGMNEQFF
TRBJ1-2 | once | TRBD1 | TRBV14 | TGTGCCAGCAGCCAGGGGACAGGGGGCGCGGGCTACACCTTC | CASSQGTGGAGYTF
TRBJ1-5 | NA | NA | TRBV2 | TGTGCCAGCAGTACGGACAGAGACAATCAGCCCCAGCATTTT | CASSTDRDNQPQHF
TRBJ2-3 | NA | NA | TRBV11-2 | TGTGCCAGCAGTCCAACGGGGGCAGATACGCAGTATTTT | CASSPTGADTQYF
TRBJ2-3 | NA | NA | TRBV7-3 | TGTGCCAGCAGCACCGGACAGACTACAACAGATACGCAGTATTTT | CASSTGQTTTDTQYF
TRBJ1-5 | NA | NA | TRBV5-1 | TGCGCCAGCAGCTTGCCACAGGATTACAATCAGCCCCAGCATTTT | CASSLPQDYNQPQHF
TRBJ2-3 | NA | NA | TRBV5-1 | TGCGCCAGCAGCTTGGGGGGAGGTAGCACAGATACGCAGTATTTT | CASSLGGGSTDTQYF
TRBJ1-2 | NA | NA | TRBV2 | TGTGCCAGCAGTGACCCCCGGAGGAGAGCTAACTATGGCTACACCTTC | CASSDPRRRANYGYTF
TRBJ1-1 | once | NA | TRBV30 | TGTGCCTGGAGTGCAGTCATGAACACTGAAGCTTTCTTT | CAWSAVMNTEAFF
TRBJ1-5 | NA | NA | TRBV19 | TGTGCCAGTAGTATAAGGGGAACAGGGCAAAGCAATCAGCCCCAGCATTTT | CASSIRGTGQSNQPQHF
TRBJ2-1 | NA | TRBD2 | TRBV9 | TGTGCCAGCAGCGTAAGACTAGCGGGAACGAATGAGCAGTTCTTC | CASSVRLAGTNEQFF
TRBJ2-7 | NA | TRBD2 | TRBV19 | TGTGCCAGTAGTATACGCGGGCTAGCGGGAGGGGACTACGAGCAGTACTTC | CASSIRGLAGGDYEQYF
TRBJ2-7 | NA | NA | TRBV4-1 | TGCGCCAGCAGCCAAGATGGCCGGGGGAGTAGCTACGAGCAGTACTTC | CASSQDGRGSSYEQYF
TRBJ2-6 | once | NA | TRBV5-1 | TGCGCCAGCTCGACGAGGGGGGGCTCTGGGGCCAACGTCCTGACTTTC | CASSTRGGSGANVLTF
TRBJ1-4 | NA | TRBD1 | TRBV18 | TGTGCCAGCTCACCTCAGGCGACAGGGGGTAATGAAAAACTGTTTTTT | CASSPQATGGNEKLFF
TRBJ2-7 | NA | NA | TRBV19 | TGTGCCAGTAGTAAGGGGCAGGGCGACGAGCAGTACTTC | CASSKGQGDEQYF